Each of the 27 T cell receptor beta chains below was sequenced from the same sample in a study of control samples from healthy donors and cancer patients. Profiled with immunoSEQ multiplex PCR; TCRdb holds only in-frame clones, not every one. This sample has about 150,000 clones, with roughly 94% found just once. The sequencing sample was made of blood. All receptors derive from a man aged 35 to 55 in good health.

V gene TRBV4-1 combines with J gene TRBJ1-4; 7 bases align to TRBD1. Germline trimming cut 1 base from V and 3 bases from J; bases unmatched to any gene: 2. CDR1 is MGHRA and CDR2 is YSYEKL in the germline V gene. The length of the CDR3 is 15 residues. The CDR3 region has the DNA TGCGCCAGCAGCCAAGGACAGGGTTCTAATGAAAAACTGTTTTTT. Protein: CASSQGQGSNEKLFF.

This clone was seen once. The chain is built from TRBV2 and TRBJ1-4; TRBD1 might be the D (5 bases). The V and J ends lost 9 bases and 5 bases respectively, with 13 bases between them. Looked up from germline, CDR1 is SNHLY and CDR2 is FYNNEI. The CDR3 has 13 residues. CDR3 amino acids: CASQGGPNEKLFF. In DNA form, the CDR3 reads TGTGCCAGTCAGGGCGGGCCGAATGAAAAACTGTTTTTT.

This sequence joins TRBV18 and TRBJ1-2, with D perhaps matching TRBD1 (6 bases). With 3 bases removed from V and 6 bases from J, the gap between germline ends came to 20 bases. The CDR3 runs to 16 residues. Germline V gene sequence: CDR1 KGHSH, CDR2 LQKENI. CDR3 loop: CASSPQHGGGMDGYTF. The DNA of the CDR3 is TGTGCCAGCTCACCCCAGCATGGGGGCGGGATGGATGGCTACACCTTC.

This rearrangement joins TRBV18 to TRBJ2-3; 9 bases align to TRBD1. This CDR3 is built from 15 residues. CDR1 and CDR2 (germline): KGHSH, LQKENI. V lost 9 bases, J lost 0 bases, and 7 bases stayed unmatched. CDR3 sequence reads: CASSNRGRSTDTQYF. The CDR3 DNA sequence: TGTGCCAGTTCCAACAGGGGGCGAAGCACAGATACGCAGTATTTT.

The rearrangement joins TRBV11-2 to TRBJ1-1, with D unresolved. The CDR3 runs to 14 residues. The germline V and J ends were trimmed by 5 bases and 0 bases, with 10 bases remaining between them. Germline-derived CDR1 and CDR2 are SGHAT and FQNNGV. Written as DNA, the CDR3 is TGTGCCAGCAGCGTTCTACGGGTGAACACTGAAGCTTTCTTT. Translated: CASSVLRVNTEAFF.

The J gene is TRBJ2-3, the V gene TRBV5-1; TRBD1 matches at 9 bases. The J segment lost 2 bases and the V segment lost 3 bases, leaving 4 bases of the junction unmatched. From germline, CDR1 is SGHRS and CDR2 YFSETQ. This CDR3 spans 15 amino acids. This CDR3 is CASSSGTGTTDTQYF. CDR3 in DNA: TGCGCCAGCAGCTCCGGGACAGGGACCACAGATACGCAGTATTTT.

The chain links TRBV24-1 to TRBJ2-1; 8 positions agree with TRBD2. The CDR3 runs 17 residues. Germline loops: CDR1 KGHDR, CDR2 SFDVKD. V trimming: 0 bases; J trimming: 0 bases; junction bases outside the gene matches: 3. This CDR3 is CATSDLRSGSSYNEQFF. The CDR3 bases are TGTGCCACCAGTGATTTGCGGAGCGGGAGCTCCTACAATGAGCAGTTCTTC.

This chain uses TRBV2 with TRBJ2-7; the D is unclear. Trimming cost V 8 bases and J 0 bases, with 11 bases left between them. Looked up from germline, CDR1 is SNHLY and CDR2 is FYNNEI. The CDR3 spans 13 residues. For the CDR3, the DNA is TGTGCCAGCCAGCCGGAAATCTCCTACGAGCAGTACTTC. Protein product: CASQPEISYEQYF. Looking up the rest from reference TRBV2 and TRBJ2-7 gives the full variable domain: EPEVTQTPSHQVTQMGQEVILRCVPISNHLYFYWYRQILGQKVEFLVSFYNNEISEKSEIFDDQFSVERPDGSNFTLKIRSTKLEDSAMYFCASQPEISYEQYFGPGTRLTVT.

The chain is built from TRBV24-1 and TRBJ1-4; D unresolved. The CDR3 runs to 15 residues. The ends were cut back, 7 bases at V and 2 bases at J, with 13 bases in the middle. The V gene's germline CDR1 is KGHDR and CDR2 SFDVKD. CDR3 sequence reads: CATRTHRGTNEKLFF. DNA of the CDR3: TGTGCCACCAGGACCCACAGAGGGACTAATGAAAAACTGTTTTTT.

The CDR3 nucleotides read TGTGCCAGCAGCTCCGGGACACAAACCTCCTACGAGCAGTACTTC. Translating gives CASSSGTQTSYEQYF. This chain joins TRBV5-4 and TRBJ2-7; a weak D match, TRBD1 (6 bases). V dropped 3 bases and J dropped 0 bases, with 13 bases sitting between them. CDR3 length: 15 residues. Germline V gives CDR1 SGHNT, CDR2 YYREEE (reference sequence).

V is TRBV28 and J is TRBJ1-5; no definite D call. The CDR3 extends over 12 amino acids. CDR1 MDHEN and CDR2 SYDVKM come from the germline V gene. V was trimmed by 7 bases and J by 4 bases, leaving 8 bases between them. As DNA, the CDR3 is TGTGCCAGCACCATACAGAATCAGCCCCAGCATTTT. This translates into CASTIQNQPQHF.

This clone was observed a single time. The chain carries TRBV7-2 and TRBJ1-4; TRBD1 agrees at 9 bases. The trim removed 1 base at V and 10 bases at J, leaving 10 bases unmatched. CDR3 length: 16 residues. CDR1 SGHTA and CDR2 FQGNSA come from the germline V gene. CDR3 residues: CASSLDGTGKGVKLFF. CDR3 DNA: TGTGCCAGCAGCTTAGATGGGACAGGGAAAGGGGTAAAACTGTTTTTT.

The rearrangement uses TRBV4-1 and TRBJ2-7; the D is unclear. Trimming left V 4 bases short and J 0 bases short, with 13 bases between. In germline, CDR1 is MGHRA, CDR2 YSYEKL. This CDR3 contains 15 residues. DNA for the CDR3: TGCGCCAGCAGCCTAAGTCTGGGGTACTCCTACGAGCAGTACTTC. Its protein is CASSLSLGYSYEQYF.

The chain combines TRBV5-5 with TRBJ2-1; tentatively, D is TRBD1 (6 bases). CDR1 SGHKS and CDR2 YYEKEE come from the germline V gene (reference sequence). The CDR3 sequence is 15 residues long. V lost 5 bases and J 1 base, leaving 13 bases between the germline ends. The CDR3 is CASRQGWGSYNEQFF. CDR3 coding DNA: TGTGCCAGCAGGCAGGGGTGGGGTTCCTACAATGAGCAGTTCTTC.

The chain combines TRBV7-9 with TRBJ2-7; 8 bases are shared with TRBD2. This CDR3 has 15 amino acids. V lost 1 base, J lost 0 bases, and 2 bases stayed unmatched. Germline V gives CDR1 SEHNR, CDR2 FQNEAQ (reference sequence). CDR3 in amino acids: CASSLGAGGSYEQYF. In DNA, the CDR3 is TGTGCCAGCAGCTTAGGGGCGGGGGGCTCCTACGAGCAGTACTTC.

The chain combines TRBV3-1 (or the pseudogene TRBV3-2) with TRBJ2-3, with 8 positions matching TRBD2. The CDR3 runs 15 residues. Germline lookup yields CDR1 LGHDT and CDR2 YNNKEL (reference sequence). The V segment lost 1 base and the J segment 8 bases; nucleotides outside the gene matches: 8. In DNA, the CDR3 is TGTGCCAGCAGCCAAGGCATCGGGGGGGCAGTTACGCAGTATTTT. Its translation is CASSQGIGGAVTQYF.

V usage is TRBV6-5 and J usage is TRBJ1-1, with TRBD1 identical over 10 bases. The junction had 6 bases not matched to a gene; V was cut back by 6 bases and J by 5 bases. This CDR3 region has 14 residues. Germline V gives CDR1 MNHEY, CDR2 SVGAGI. This CDR3 is CASRLDRGLTEAFF. CDR3 nucleotide sequence: TGTGCCAGCAGGCTCGACAGGGGGCTTACTGAAGCTTTCTTT.

The CDR3 coding sequence is TGTGCCAGCAGCCCTTATGGGGGGAGGAGAACTGAAGCTTTCTTT. It codes for CASSPYGGRRTEAFF. The chain is built from TRBV9 and TRBJ1-1; TRBD1 might be the D (5 bases). The CDR3 totals 15 residues. Germline CDR1 and CDR2: SGDLS and YYNGEE. Trimming took 4 bases from V and 5 from J, leaving 18 bases between them.

The chain is built from TRBV10-3 and TRBJ1-2, with 9 bases aligning to TRBD1. V lost 5 bases, J lost 4 bases, and 11 bases stayed unmatched. CDR3 length: 16 residues. CDR1 and CDR2 (germline): ENHRY, SYGVKD. The chain's CDR3 is CAISTATGGGGYGYTF. CDR3 nucleotides: TGTGCCATCAGTACGGCGACAGGGGGAGGAGGCTATGGCTACACCTTC.

The J gene is TRBJ1-1, the V gene TRBV20-1; D call uncertain. This CDR3 spans 12 amino acids. The V gene's germline CDR1 is DFQATT and CDR2 SNEGSKA (reference sequence). V dropped 3 bases and J dropped 0 bases, with 5 bases sitting between them. The CDR3 region has the DNA TGCAGTGCTAGTTACTTGAACACTGAAGCTTTCTTT. Its translation: CSASYLNTEAFF.

The rearrangement uses TRBV29-1 and TRBJ1-2; D gene ambiguous. The CDR3 runs to 13 residues. Germline assignment: CDR1 SQVTM and CDR2 ANQGSEA. The germline V and J ends were trimmed by 3 bases and 2 bases, with 10 bases remaining between them. Written as DNA, the CDR3 is TGCAGCGTTGATCTAAGAGGAAACTATGGCTACACCTTC. The encoded protein is CSVDLRGNYGYTF.

This clone was seen only a few times. Germline and junction disagree at one end, which may indicate a read error. This chain links TRBV7-2 with TRBJ1-1; TRBD1 agrees at 9 bases. This CDR3 region has 15 residues. Germline assignment: CDR1 SGHTA and CDR2 FQGNSA. The CDR3 region has the DNA TGTGCCAGCACCTTAGGACAGGGGATGAACACTGAAGCTTTCTTT. This gives the protein CASTLGQGMNTEAFF.

The chain links TRBV14 to TRBJ2-6; unclear D gene. In germline, CDR1 is SGHDN, CDR2 FVKESK. Trimming stripped 3 bases from V and 0 bases from J, with 15 bases between. The CDR3 extends over 18 amino acids. Here the CDR3 DNA reads TGTGCCAGCAGCCAGGCCCGCCAGGCGTCCTCTGGGGCCAACGTCCTGACTTTC. Its protein product is CASSQARQASSGANVLTF.

This clone was detected once. The V and J genes are TRBV11-2 and TRBJ2-7, with D possibly called TRBD1 or TRBD2 (6 bases each). The germline V and J ends were trimmed by 8 bases and 6 bases, with 17 bases remaining between them. Germline V CDR1 and CDR2: SGHAT, FQNNGV. The length of the CDR3 is 13 residues. CDR3 region: CASGGTTLTEQYF. CDR3 bases: TGTGCCAGCGGGGGGACAACCTTAACCGAGCAGTACTTC.

The chain uses TRBV5-1 and TRBJ2-1; D is possibly TRBD1 or TRBD2 (5 bases each). The CDR3 covers 12 residues. The germline V gene has CDR1 SGHRS and CDR2 YFSETQ. V shed 2 bases and J shed 6 bases, with 6 bases lying between them. This CDR3 is CASSFGGNEQFF. CDR3 in DNA: TGCGCCAGCAGCTTTGGGGGCAATGAGCAGTTCTTC.

The chain recombines TRBV7-9 with TRBJ1-3; 8 nucleotides line up with TRBD1. J lost 0 bases, V lost 4 bases, and 5 bases had no gene match. CDR1 is SEHNR and CDR2 is FQNEAQ in the germline V gene (reference sequence). This CDR3 is built from 16 residues. The CDR3 sequence is CASSSRDRSSGNTIYF. For the CDR3, the DNA is TGTGCCAGCAGCTCCCGGGACAGGAGCTCTGGAAACACCATATATTTT.

This clone occurred once. The J gene is TRBJ2-3, the V gene TRBV27, with D possibly TRBD1 on 5 matching bases. CDR1 and CDR2 (germline): MNHEY, SMNVEV (reference sequence). The CDR3 is 15 residues long. V was trimmed by 2 bases and J by 2 bases, leaving 11 bases between them. CDR3 protein: CASSLGALHTDTQYF. CDR3 DNA: TGTGCCAGCAGTTTAGGGGCCCTTCACACAGATACGCAGTATTTT.